This TCR beta chain came from a study of cytomegalovirus exposure and HLA in healthy donors. V lost 2 bases to trimming and J lost 1 base; unmatched junction nucleotides: 0. The CDR3 is 15 amino acids. The germline V gene encodes CDR1 MRHNA and CDR2 SNTAGT. Here immunoSEQ multiplex PCR was the method, and the copy in TCRdb shows in-frame clones only, minus some. Of approximately 46,000 clones detected, under 95% appear once; the ten largest clones hold approximately 2.1%. This clone was detected only a few times. J is TRBJ2-2 and V is TRBV6-4, with TRBD1 matching over 8 bases. This receptor was obtained from a woman younger than 35 in good health and CMV-seronegative. Sequenced: PBMCs. The CDR3 sequence: CASSDGTGNTGELFF. The CDR3 coding sequence is TGTGCCAGCAGTGACGGGACAGGGAACACCGGGGAGCTGTTTTTT.